Presented here are 21 T cell receptor beta chains from one specimen sequenced in a study of human T cells and chemical hapten exposure. Specified time point: patch test 1, 2 weeks after DPC sensitization. Treatment reported: therapeutic diphenylcyclopropenone sensitization with weekly scalp DPC. TCRdb re-called the RACE reads with MiXCR, one entry per CDR3 protein. The sample has some 180,000 distinct CDR3 sequences, about 20% seen once. The sequencing used whole blood, collected in connection with sensitization to the hapten diphenylcyclopropenone (DPC). These receptor sequences come from a woman aged 45-59 years with alopecia areata. Some clones in this sample may be carry-over from other donors' samples.

This clonotype was observed a handful of times. The chain carries TRBV5-1 and TRBJ2-3, with D perhaps TRBD1 (5 bases). V lost 0 bases and J lost 3, with 11 bases in between. Germline V lookup: CDR1 SGHRS, CDR2 YFSETQ. The CDR3 contains 15 residues. The CDR3 DNA sequence: TGCGCCAGCAGCTTGGAGGGCAGGGTGACAGATACGCAGTATTTT. Its protein product is CASSLEGRVTDTQYF.

This clonotype was found a few times. The chain has TRBV29-1 and TRBJ1-2; D unclear. This CDR3 spans 12 amino acids. Per the germline V gene, CDR1 is SQVTM and CDR2 is ANQGSEA. Between the trimmed V and J ends, which lost 6 bases and 4 bases, there was a span of 12 bases. CDR3 in DNA: TGCAGCGTGGCAGGTAGTGGCTATGGCTACACCTTC. Residues: CSVAGSGYGYTF.

The rearrangement joins TRBV6-1 to TRBJ1-6; weak D call: TRBD1 (5 bases). The germline V gene encodes CDR1 MNHNS and CDR2 SASEGT. V was cut by 8 bases and J by 10 bases, with 18 bases left in between. CDR3 length equals 14 residues. CDR3 amino acids: CASHYGGIGSPLHF. CDR3 in DNA: TGTGCCAGCCATTATGGGGGAATTGGCTCACCCCTCCACTTT.

The rearrangement links TRBV7-9 to TRBJ2-3; 9 nucleotides line up with TRBD2. Trimming took 1 base from V and 2 from J; bases not matched to a gene: 4. Germline V lookup: CDR1 SEHNR, CDR2 FQNEAQ (reference sequence). This CDR3 comprises 16 residues. The CDR3 loop is CASSLGSSGDTDTQYF. CDR3 in DNA: TGTGCCAGCAGCTTAGGGTCTAGCGGGGACACAGATACGCAGTATTTT.

V and J are TRBV5-4 and TRBJ1-2; no reliable D call. Germline V lookup: CDR1 SGHNT, CDR2 YYREEE (reference sequence). V gave up 4 bases and J gave up 4 bases, with 17 bases separating them. This CDR3 is built from 15 residues. CDR3 in amino acids: CASSAGLRAFYGYTF. The CDR3 DNA reads as TGTGCCAGCAGCGCTGGACTGAGGGCCTTCTATGGCTACACCTTC.

This clonotype was counted only a few times. The chain links TRBV5-6 to TRBJ2-5; TRBD2 matches 13 bases. V dropped 4 bases and J dropped 1; count of bases not matched to a gene: 4. The CDR3 loop spans 16 amino acids. Germline-derived CDR1 and CDR2 are SGHDT and YYEEEE. The CDR3 protein is CASSILAGGSQETQYF. For the CDR3, the DNA is TGTGCCAGCAGCATACTAGCGGGAGGGTCCCAAGAGACCCAGTACTTC.

This clonotype appeared a few times. The germline gene is not matched at one end of the junction; a read error may be the cause. The genes are TRBV28 and TRBJ2-1; TRBD2 might be the D (6 bases). Germline-derived CDR1 and CDR2 are MDHEN and SYDVKM. This CDR3 has 11 residues. CDR3 protein: CASSATTSIGF. The CDR3 DNA follows: TGTGCCAGCAGTGCTACGACTAGTATAGGGTTC.

The chain employs TRBV12-3 or TRBV12-4 and TRBJ1-5; tentatively, D is TRBD1 (5 bases). The CDR3 sequence is 15 residues long. Trimming removed 3 bases at V and 2 bases at J, with 11 bases between. The CDR3 DNA reads as TGTGCCAGCAGTTTTATGGGGCTCGGCAATCAGCCCCAGCATTTT. It encodes CASSFMGLGNQPQHF.

V is TRBV29-1 and J is TRBJ2-7; 9 bases fit TRBD1. Trimming took 3 bases from V and 4 from J; bases not matched to a gene: 10. The CDR3 covers 15 residues. Germline V gene lookup returns CDR1 SQVTM and CDR2 ANQGSEA. This chain's CDR3 is CSVDEQGTGTYEQYF. The DNA for the CDR3 is TGCAGCGTTGACGAACAGGGGACAGGGACATACGAGCAGTACTTC.

This clonotype showed up just a few times. The J gene is TRBJ2-5, the V gene TRBV20-1; D is unresolved. Deletions cut 3 bases from V and 1 base from J, with 15 bases between. This CDR3 contains 15 residues. Germline V gives CDR1 DFQATT, CDR2 SNEGSKA (reference sequence). DNA for the CDR3: TGCAGTGCTAGCTGGGGTCGGAATTTCCAAGAGACCCAGTACTTC. Translation: CSASWGRNFQETQYF.

V gene TRBV5-1 combines with J gene TRBJ1-1; 8 nucleotides align to TRBD1. There are 14 residues in the CDR3. The V gene's germline CDR1 is SGHRS and CDR2 YFSETQ. Unmatched junction bases numbered 5, after V lost 6 bases and J lost 1 base. CDR3 coding DNA: TGCGCCAGCACCCGGACAGGGCCGAACACTGAAGCTTTCTTT. Translating it yields CASTRTGPNTEAFF.

The chain joins TRBV2 to TRBJ2-1, with D possibly being TRBD2 (5 bases). The CDR3 extends over 12 amino acids. The V end was cut by 7 bases, the J end by 13 bases, with 17 bases between. Looked up from germline, CDR1 is SNHLY and CDR2 is FYNNEI. CDR3 residues: CASKMAGGYQFF. Written as DNA, the CDR3 is TGTGCCAGCAAGATGGCGGGTGGCTACCAGTTCTTC.

The chain joins TRBV5-8 to TRBJ2-2; no firm D call. V was trimmed by 1 base and J by 4 bases, leaving 8 bases between them. CDR1 and CDR2 from the germline V gene are SGHTS and YDEGEE. This CDR3 has 14 amino acids. The DNA of the CDR3 is TGTGCCAGCAGCTTGAGACATGTCACCGGGGAGCTGTTTTTT. Its protein product is CASSLRHVTGELFF.

Concerning this clonotype: The junction does not match germline at one end; this may be a read error. The CDR3 loop reads CTSTPQNTIYF. The CDR3 DNA reads as TGTACCAGCACTCCCCAAAACACCATATATTTT. The V gene is TRBV7-9, the J gene TRBJ1-3, with D unresolved. The length of the CDR3 is 11 residues. The germline V gene has CDR1 SEHNR and CDR2 FQNEAQ (reference sequence).

The CDR3 DNA is TGTGCCAGCAGCTTACACTACAGGTCTAGCACAGATACGCAGTATTTT. Its translation: CASSLHYRSSTDTQYF. The chain carries TRBV7-2 and TRBJ2-3; D is possibly TRBD1 (5 bases). This CDR3 comprises 16 residues. V dropped 2 bases and J dropped 0 bases, with 12 bases sitting between them. Germline values: CDR1 SGHTA, CDR2 FQGNSA.

CDR3 protein: CASSETGGNYGYTF. The CDR3 DNA follows: TGTGCCAGCAGCGAGACAGGGGGCAACTATGGCTACACCTTC. The chain couples TRBV9 to TRBJ1-2; TRBD1 aligns across 10 bases. From germline, CDR1 is SGDLS and CDR2 YYNGEE. J lost 2 bases, V lost 3 bases, and 1 base had no gene match. This CDR3 comprises 14 residues.

As DNA, the CDR3 is TGCGCCAGCAGTGAGTTGGGGACCCTGTATGAGCAGTTCTTC. Translated: CASSELGTLYEQFF. This rearrangement joins TRBV10-2 to TRBJ2-1; D is perhaps TRBD1 or TRBD2 (5 bases each). This CDR3 spans 14 amino acids. Trimming left V 1 base short and J 8 bases short, with 12 bases between. Germline assignment: CDR1 WSHSY and CDR2 SAAADI.

This clonotype was observed many times. The CDR3 region is CASSLGQGSTDTQYF. Here the CDR3 DNA reads TGCGCCAGCAGCCTAGGACAGGGGAGTACAGATACGCAGTATTTT. This sequence joins TRBV5-1 and TRBJ2-3; 9 bases map to TRBD1. CDR3 length: 15 amino acids. CDR1 is SGHRS, CDR2 YFSETQ, per germline. V was clipped by 4 bases and J by 3 bases; unmatched bases: 6.

This clonotype came up a few times. CDR3 region: CSALPSSQETQYF. Here the CDR3 DNA reads TGCAGTGCACTTCCCAGCTCCCAGGAGACCCAGTACTTC. V is TRBV20-1 and J is TRBJ2-5; D ambiguous. V lost 6 bases and J 5 bases, leaving 16 bases between the germline ends. There are 13 residues in the CDR3. Germline lookup yields CDR1 DFQATT and CDR2 SNEGSKA (reference sequence).

Only a few counts were recorded for this clonotype. V usage is TRBV11-2 and J usage is TRBJ2-3; 9 bases are a match to TRBD2. The trim removed 1 base at V and 3 bases at J, leaving 8 bases unmatched. Germline CDR1 reads SGHAT; CDR2 reads FQNNGV. The CDR3 totals 17 residues. CDR3 sequence: CASSLVWSGRTTDTQYF. CDR3 bases: TGTGCCAGCAGCTTAGTGTGGAGCGGGAGGACTACAGATACGCAGTATTTT.

This clonotype was seen a handful of times. The chain couples TRBV20-1 to TRBJ2-3; TRBD1 might be the D (6 bases). This CDR3 spans 14 amino acids. The germline V and J ends were trimmed by 5 bases and 4 bases, with 16 bases remaining between them. The germline V gene has CDR1 DFQATT and CDR2 SNEGSKA (reference sequence). DNA of the CDR3: TGCAGTGCTTCAGGACAGATCCAGTCAGATACGCAGTATTTT. This translates into CSASGQIQSDTQYF.